The 6 T cell receptor beta chains in this list originate from one sample, sequenced in a study of tumor and adjacent non-tumor tissue in lung cancer. RNA was extracted from bulk tissue without any cell sorting. Three rounds of nested PCR, following a modified ARM-PCR protocol, produced the TCRbeta library. TCRdb re-called the multiplex PCR reads with MiXCR, one entry per CDR3 protein. Of more than 120,000 distinct CDR3 sequences listed, approximately 64% are singletons. The sequenced sample was lung tumor tissue. The receptors shown here come from a man aged 55 to 70 with small cell lung cancer.

On this clonotype: One end of the junction fails to match germline, which may point to a read error. V and J are TRBV6-2 or TRBV6-3 and TRBJ2-2; D possibly corresponds to TRBD2 (5 bases). Germline-derived CDR1 and CDR2 are MNHEY and SVGEGT. The CDR3 sequence is 16 residues long. CDR3 sequence (DNA): TGTGCCAGCAGTTACCCCCGCAGAGAGGGCCCTGGGGAGATGTTTTTT. It yields the protein CASSYPRREGPGEMFF.

Comment on this clonotype: The junction differs from germline at one of its ends, possibly a read error. The V and J genes are TRBV6-1 and TRBJ2-5; the D gene could be TRBD1 or TRBD2 (5 bases each). The CDR3 is made up of 15 amino acids. The V gene's germline CDR1 is MNHNS and CDR2 SASEGT. The CDR3 nucleotides read TGTGCCGGCAGCTCGAAGGGACGGCTACAAGAGACCCAGTACTTC. Protein sequence: CAGSSKGRLQETQYF.

Concerning this clonotype itself: A much larger clonotype is one base distant, so this may be a read error. The chain carries TRBV6-5 and TRBJ2-3; no clear D. Germline CDR1 MNHEY, CDR2 SVGAGI. The CDR3 is made up of 15 amino acids. Trimming removed 2 bases from V and 0 bases from J, with 9 bases in between. For the CDR3, the DNA is TGTGCCAGCAGTTACCGGAACCGTAGCACAGATACGCAGTATTTT. It is translated as CASSYRNRSTDTQYF.

Worth noting for this clonotype: A much more abundant neighbour one base away suggests this may be a read error. This chain joins TRBV20-1 and TRBJ2-7; 7 bases map to TRBD2. Germline assignment: CDR1 DFQATT and CDR2 SNEGSKA (reference sequence). CDR3 length: 15 amino acids. This CDR3 reads CTARKPRDYSYEQYF. For the CDR3, the DNA is TGCACTGCTAGAAAACCCCGGGACTACTCCTACGAGCAGTACTTC.

This clonotype was counted only a few times. A read error is possible here, since a much larger clone lies one base away. The V call is TRBV20-1, the J call TRBJ2-1; the D is unclear. This CDR3 has 12 amino acids. Trimming removed 6 bases at V and 5 bases at J, with 11 bases between. Germline lookup yields CDR1 DFQATT and CDR2 SNEGSKA (reference sequence). CDR3 residues: CSAPEWDNEQFF. The CDR3 DNA is TGCAGTGCCCCAGAGTGGGACAATGAGCAGTTCTTC.

Notes on this clonotype: Sequence at one end of the junction differs from germline and may be a read error. The chain uses TRBV12-3 or TRBV12-4 and TRBJ1-1, with D hard to call. CDR3 length equals 13 residues. The CDR3 loop reads CASSFELNTGAFF. The CDR3 DNA is TGCGCCAGCAGTTTCGAATTGAACACTGGAGCTTTCTTT.